This TCR beta chain came from a study of cytomegalovirus exposure and HLA in healthy donors. Study background: When 350 to 400 donors were genotyped, roughly four fifths of them were found to fall in the Caucasian-associated ancestry cluster. General study points: The Asian-associated ancestry cluster reportedly had fewer N-insertions than the approximately 610-donor mean in a later analysis. Sequencing likely caused a cluster of highly shared sequence variants.

60 Vbeta and 13 Jbeta primers were used in PCR. Sequencing was performed with immunoSEQ multiplex PCR; in TCRdb, only in-frame clones are kept and a portion is missing. The repertoire holds around 220,000 clones, with roughly 80% as singletons. The V gene lost 5 bases and the J gene lost 8 bases, with 13 bases spanning the gap. CDR3 size: 13 residues. CDR1 SGHTA and CDR2 FQGNSA come from the germline V gene. Of note for this clone: Its specificity is unknown.

This receptor was identified in a girl aged 10 to 17 in good health and CMV-seronegative. Sequencing used PBMCs. The chain couples TRBV7-2 to TRBJ2-1, with D possibly matching TRBD2 (5 bases). The CDR3 loop is CASSRSLDHEQFF. CDR3 nucleotide sequence: TGTGCCAGCAGCCGTTCACTAGACCATGAGCAGTTCTTC.